Presented here are 26 T cell receptor beta chains from one specimen sequenced in a study of long-term antiretroviral therapy in people with HIV. Samples were assayed with immunoSEQ v3.0 at survey level. Measured with immunoSEQ multiplex PCR; TCRdb has only the in-frame clones, and not every one. The sample has approximately 28,000 clones, 95% seen once. The sample in question was unsorted PBMCs, obtained 5.3 years after starting antiretroviral therapy. The receptors were sampled from a man aged 25 to 40 with HIV.

The chain combines TRBV5-4 with TRBJ1-1; D gene unclear. This CDR3 is 12 amino acids long. The V gene's germline CDR1 is SGHNT and CDR2 YYREEE (reference sequence). Trimming stripped 3 bases from V and 1 base from J, with 4 bases between. CDR3 DNA: TGTGCCAGCAGCTCAAAGAACACTGAAGCTTTCTTT. Translation gives CASSSKNTEAFF.

V gene TRBV5-1 combines with J gene TRBJ1-1; 8 bases agree with TRBD1. The CDR3 runs 14 residues. The ends lost 4 bases at V and 1 base at J; junction bases unmatched: 3. Germline V CDR1 and CDR2: SGHRS, YFSETQ. The CDR3 reads CASSPQGANTEAFF. The CDR3 DNA is TGCGCCAGCAGCCCTCAGGGGGCGAACACTGAAGCTTTCTTT.

V gene TRBV27 combines with J gene TRBJ1-4; D possibly corresponds to TRBD1 (6 bases). The CDR3 covers 14 residues. The ends were cut back, 3 bases at V and 8 bases at J, with 13 bases in the middle. Looked up from germline, CDR1 is MNHEY and CDR2 is SMNVEV (reference sequence). For the CDR3, the DNA is TGTGCCAGCAGTTTTAGGGGGGCGGAGGAAAAACTGTTTTTT. Translation: CASSFRGAEEKLFF.

The J gene is TRBJ2-7, the V gene TRBV6-6; D gene unclear. From germline, CDR1 is MNHNY and CDR2 SVGAGI (reference sequence). The CDR3 sequence is 11 residues long. The ends were cut back, 6 bases at V and 2 bases at J, with 5 bases in the middle. CDR3 residues: CASSGAYEQYF. The CDR3 region has the DNA TGTGCCAGCAGCGGAGCCTACGAGCAGTACTTC.

The rearrangement joins TRBV28 to TRBJ2-1; D is perhaps TRBD2 (6 bases). Trimming removed 3 bases at V and 9 bases at J, with 15 bases between. This CDR3 has 14 amino acids. CDR1 MDHEN and CDR2 SYDVKM come from the germline V gene. CDR3 amino acids: CASSFGPSDGEQFF. The CDR3 DNA is TGTGCCAGCAGTTTCGGCCCTAGCGACGGTGAGCAGTTCTTC.

The rearrangement uses TRBV4-3 and TRBJ2-3; D is undetermined. The CDR3 contains 14 residues. In germline, CDR1 is LGHNA, CDR2 YSLEER. V shed 0 bases and J shed 2 bases, with 6 bases lying between them. The CDR3 spells CASSQERLTDTQYF. CDR3 sequence (DNA): TGCGCCAGCAGCCAAGAAAGACTCACAGATACGCAGTATTTT.

The chain joins TRBV7-6 to TRBJ1-2, with 8 bases aligning to TRBD1. CDR3 size: 20 residues. Germline V gives CDR1 SGHVS, CDR2 FNYEAQ. The junction had 22 bases not matched to a gene; V was cut back by 4 bases and J by 3 bases. CDR3 nucleotide sequence: TGTGCCAGCAGCTCCTTAGCAGTATTCTCGGACAGGGCTCCTCACTATGGCTACACCTTC. Protein sequence: CASSSLAVFSDRAPHYGYTF.

The V call is TRBV28, the J call TRBJ1-2; D call uncertain. The V and J ends lost 6 bases and 2 bases respectively, with 10 bases between them. The germline V gene has CDR1 MDHEN and CDR2 SYDVKM. The CDR3 is made up of 13 amino acids. The CDR3 region is CASSPIQNYGYTF. The CDR3 DNA sequence: TGTGCCAGCAGCCCGATACAGAACTATGGCTACACCTTC.

The chain recombines TRBV29-1 with TRBJ1-1; the match to TRBD1 covers 8 bases. Germline CDR1 reads SQVTM; CDR2 reads ANQGSEA. This CDR3 has 11 amino acids. The trim removed 6 bases at V and 5 bases at J, leaving 2 bases unmatched. The CDR3 loop reads CSVTGGTEAFF. CDR3 DNA: TGCAGCGTCACAGGGGGAACTGAAGCTTTCTTT.

This chain joins TRBV4-2 and TRBJ1-2; no clear D. The germline gives CDR1 LGHNA, CDR2 YNFKEQ. Trimming shortened V by 0 bases and J by 6 bases, and 14 bases separated the two germline ends. CDR3 size: 15 residues. As DNA, the CDR3 is TGTGCCAGCAGCCAAGACCCGGGGTTAACAAATGGCTACACCTTC. Residues: CASSQDPGLTNGYTF.

V gene TRBV13 combines with J gene TRBJ2-7; the match to TRBD1 covers 7 bases. V shed 5 bases and J 9 bases; nucleotides not matched to a gene: 19. The germline CDR1 and CDR2 sequences are PRHDT and FYEKMQ (reference sequence). The length of the CDR3 is 16 residues. This chain's CDR3 is CASSARLQGQINGQYF. The CDR3 bases are TGTGCCAGCAGCGCCCGTCTACAGGGGCAAATAAACGGGCAGTACTTC.

The chain recombines TRBV4-2 with TRBJ2-1; 8 bases match TRBD1. CDR3 length: 14 residues. Trimming cost V 3 bases and J 8 bases; bases outside gene matches: 6. The germline CDR1 and CDR2 sequences are LGHNA and YNFKEQ. The CDR3: CASSQDRVSDEQFF. The CDR3 nucleotides are TGTGCCAGCAGCCAGGACAGGGTGTCGGATGAGCAGTTCTTC.

The CDR3 loop reads CASSYSGNTGELFF. CDR3 nucleotide sequence: TGTGCCAGCAGTTACTCGGGGAACACCGGGGAGCTGTTTTTT. The rearrangement links TRBV6-5 to TRBJ2-2; D not certain. Trimming took off 0 bases at V and 1 base at J, with 3 bases between the two ends. The germline V gene has CDR1 MNHEY and CDR2 SVGAGI. The length of the CDR3 is 14 residues.

V is TRBV14 and J is TRBJ1-2; D call uncertain. This CDR3 has 15 amino acids. Germline V gene data show CDR1 as SGHDN and CDR2 as FVKESK. V lost 2 bases to trimming and J lost 3 bases, with 13 bases between them. The CDR3 DNA reads TGTGCCAGCAGCCAACATGGAGGGTCTGACTATGGCTACACCTTC. Protein: CASSQHGGSDYGYTF.

The J gene is TRBJ1-5, the V gene TRBV6-1, with a possible D match to TRBD1 (5 bases). The V end was cut by 2 bases, the J end by 0 bases, with 11 bases between. CDR3 size: 16 residues. Per the germline V gene, CDR1 is MNHNS and CDR2 is SASEGT. As DNA, the CDR3 is TGTGCCAGCAGTGAAACGAGGGGTCATAGCAATCAGCCCCAGCATTTT. Protein sequence: CASSETRGHSNQPQHF.

V is TRBV27 and J is TRBJ2-7; no clear D gene. The V and J ends lost 3 bases and 0 bases respectively, with 9 bases between them. Germline loops: CDR1 MNHEY, CDR2 SMNVEV (reference sequence). The CDR3 length is 14 residues. The CDR3 loop reads CASSFSESSYEQYF. CDR3 DNA: TGTGCCAGCAGTTTCAGCGAGAGCTCCTACGAGCAGTACTTC.

V usage is TRBV5-6 and J usage is TRBJ1-5; D is uncertain. Per germline, CDR1 SGHDT and CDR2 YYEEEE. The CDR3 has 12 amino acids. The germline V and J ends were trimmed by 1 base and 5 bases, with 4 bases remaining between them. CDR3 DNA sequence: TGTGCCAGCAGCTTGTGGGATCAGCCCCAGCATTTT. Translating gives CASSLWDQPQHF.

This chain uses TRBV19 with TRBJ1-1; D not certain. This CDR3 spans 14 amino acids. Looked up from germline, CDR1 is LNHDA and CDR2 is SQIVND (reference sequence). Between the trimmed V and J ends, which lost 6 bases and 2 bases, there was a span of 13 bases. Here the CDR3 reads CASSRALTNTEAFF. The CDR3 DNA reads as TGTGCCAGTAGCCGGGCCCTAACCAACACTGAAGCTTTCTTT.

The chain is built from TRBV5-4 and TRBJ2-2; a weak D match, TRBD1 (5 bases). The V and J ends lost 5 bases and 6 bases respectively, with 14 bases between them. Germline V gene sequence: CDR1 SGHNT, CDR2 YYREEE (reference sequence). The CDR3 covers 14 residues. DNA for the CDR3: TGTGCCAGCAGACCCGACAGCCAACCCGGGGAGCTGTTTTTT. Its protein is CASRPDSQPGELFF.

The chain recombines TRBV5-1 with TRBJ2-3, with TRBD2 matching 12 bases. The CDR3 is made up of 16 amino acids. The ends lost 5 bases at V and 3 bases at J; junction bases unmatched: 7. CDR1 and CDR2 (germline): SGHRS, YFSETQ. The CDR3 here is CASRALAGGKTDTQYF. CDR3 coding DNA: TGCGCCAGCAGAGCTCTAGCGGGGGGGAAAACAGATACGCAGTATTTT.

This clone has a single count. V is TRBV7-2 and J is TRBJ1-1; no reliable D call. With 3 bases removed from V and 5 bases from J, the gap between germline ends came to 13 bases. The germline V gene encodes CDR1 SGHTA and CDR2 FQGNSA. CDR3 size: 14 residues. DNA for the CDR3: TGTGCCAGCAGCTTCCTCGCCCCCAGGACTGAAGCTTTCTTT. It codes for CASSFLAPRTEAFF. The variable domain in full, completed from reference TRBV7-2 and TRBJ1-1, reads GAGVSQSPSNKVTEKGKDVELRCDPISGHTALYWYRQSLGQGLEFLIYFQGNSAPDKSGLPSDRFSAERTGGSVSTLTIQRTQQEDSAVYLCASSFLAPRTEAFFGQGTRLTVV.

The chain is built from TRBV10-1 and TRBJ1-3, with D maybe TRBD1 (5 bases). Trimming left V 6 bases short and J 0 bases short, with 21 bases between. Looked up from germline, CDR1 is WNHNN and CDR2 is SYGVQD (reference sequence). The CDR3 sequence is 18 residues long. The DNA for the CDR3 is TGCGCCAGCAGCGATTCCGGGACTACGCCATACTCTGGAAACACCATATATTTT. Its translation: CASSDSGTTPYSGNTIYF.

The chain employs TRBV5-1 and TRBJ2-7; D is unresolved. The CDR3 consists of 15 residues. With 4 bases removed from V and 4 bases from J, the gap between germline ends came to 18 bases. Germline V lookup: CDR1 SGHRS, CDR2 YFSETQ. The CDR3 loop is CASSVSPEFFYEQYF. Written as DNA, the CDR3 is TGCGCCAGCAGCGTAAGCCCGGAGTTCTTTTACGAGCAGTACTTC.

The rearrangement links TRBV7-3 to TRBJ2-2; D unresolved. The CDR3 has 13 amino acids. Germline V gene data show CDR1 as SGHTA and CDR2 as FQGTGA. The germline V and J ends were trimmed by 6 bases and 4 bases, with 9 bases remaining between them. CDR3 residues: CASRISSTGELFF. DNA of the CDR3: TGTGCCAGCAGAATTAGCAGCACCGGGGAGCTGTTTTTT.

The rearrangement joins TRBV19 to TRBJ1-5; the D gene is possibly TRBD1 (5 bases). CDR1 LNHDA and CDR2 SQIVND come from the germline V gene (reference sequence). V gave up 4 bases and J gave up 2 bases, with 12 bases separating them. The CDR3 sequence is 15 residues long. CDR3 DNA sequence: TGTGCCAGTAGTACCGAGTTCAGGGGCAATCAGCCCCAGCATTTT. Translating it yields CASSTEFRGNQPQHF.

The chain has TRBV5-8 and TRBJ2-7, with TRBD1 matching over 8 bases. The CDR3 extends over 14 amino acids. Trimming at V came to 0 bases and at J to 5 bases, leaving 4 bases not matched to a gene. Germline V lookup: CDR1 SGHTS, CDR2 YDEGEE. CDR3 amino acids: CASSLEQGEHEQYF. The CDR3 DNA reads TGTGCCAGCAGCTTGGAACAGGGGGAACACGAGCAGTACTTC.